Each of the 27 T cell receptor beta chains below was sequenced from the same sample in a study of spatial heterogeneity in lung cancer. Study-wide results and caveats: One measure, the expanded intratumoral alpha and beta TCR count, tracked tumor mutation counts.

These receptors lack a known antigen. The time point is: sample taken at primary tumor resection. Each CDR3 protein gets one entry after TCRdb re-called the 5' RACE reads with MiXCR. Of some 5,100 distinct CDR3 sequences listed, around 6.7% are singletons. The sequenced sample was lung tumor tissue, obtained at surgery. All receptors derive from a male donor with early-stage non-small cell lung cancer.

V usage is TRBV10-3 and J usage is TRBJ2-2; possible D gene TRBD1, 6 bases. Per germline, CDR1 ENHRY and CDR2 SYGVKD. The CDR3 has 16 residues. V lost 3 bases, J lost 0 bases, and 11 bases lay in between. The CDR3 sequence is CAISDGGATNTGELFF. The CDR3 DNA sequence: TGTGCCATCAGTGATGGGGGCGCCACGAACACCGGGGAGCTGTTTTTT.

This clonotype came up a few times. The chain carries TRBV4-2 and TRBJ1-4; TRBD1 agrees at 9 bases. The CDR3 is 15 residues long. The germline gives CDR1 LGHNA, CDR2 YNFKEQ. Trimming cost V 4 bases and J 8 bases; bases outside gene matches: 8. The CDR3 region is CASSPGTGPGEKLFF. The CDR3 bases are TGTGCCAGCAGCCCCGGGACAGGGCCTGGGGAAAAACTGTTTTTT.

The V gene is TRBV5-3, the J gene TRBJ2-3; D is tentatively TRBD1 or TRBD2 (6 bases each). TRBV5-3 is recorded as an ORF, its role being uncertain. V lost 1 base and J lost 2, with 20 bases in between. The CDR3 extends over 18 amino acids. CDR3 in amino acids: CARSLFGTGTCFTDTQYF. CDR3 DNA sequence: TGTGCCAGAAGCTTGTTTGGGACTGGGACATGCTTCACAGATACGCAGTATTTT.

This clonotype was counted at least ten times. V and J are TRBV7-8 and TRBJ2-7; D remains ambiguous. The CDR3 is made up of 16 amino acids. Trimming removed 3 bases from V and 6 bases from J, with 21 bases in between. CDR1 SGHVS and CDR2 FQNEAQ come from the germline V gene. The DNA of the CDR3 is TGTGCCAGCAGCTTCCTGCTTGGGGTTCGGTCCGCCGAGCAGTACTTC. This sequence encodes CASSFLLGVRSAEQYF.

This clonotype was detected many times. This chain connects TRBV2 to TRBJ1-1, with 8 bases lining up with TRBD1. V shed 6 bases and J 4 bases; nucleotides not matched to a gene: 1. Germline V gene data show CDR1 as SNHLY and CDR2 as FYNNEI. CDR3 length: 12 amino acids. The CDR3 spells CASSRGPTEAFF. The CDR3 nucleotides are TGTGCCAGCAGCAGGGGGCCCACTGAAGCTTTCTTT.

This clonotype was counted at least ten times. V and J are TRBV11-3 and TRBJ2-1; the match to TRBD2 covers 10 bases. The CDR3 length is 16 residues. CDR1 and CDR2 from the germline V gene are SGHNT and YENEEA. The ends lost 1 base at V and 7 bases at J; junction bases unmatched: 7. The CDR3 sequence: CASSLASSGRVNEQFF. In DNA form, the CDR3 reads TGTGCCAGCAGCTTAGCGTCCAGCGGGAGGGTTAATGAGCAGTTCTTC.

This clonotype came up many times. The chain recombines TRBV5-6 with TRBJ2-3; D gene unclear. Per germline, CDR1 SGHDT and CDR2 YYEEEE. CDR3 length: 15 amino acids. The ends were cut back, 1 base at V and 4 bases at J, with 13 bases in the middle. The CDR3, as DNA: TGTGCCAGCAGCTTGAGACTCACGGGTCCAGATACGCAGTATTTT. Translating it yields CASSLRLTGPDTQYF.

The table lists this clonotype with a few counts. J is TRBJ2-6 and V is TRBV7-2; possible D gene TRBD1, 5 bases. This CDR3 spans 17 amino acids. Trimming took 5 bases from V and 0 from J, leaving 14 bases between them. The germline CDR1 and CDR2 sequences are SGHTA and FQGNSA. Here the CDR3 DNA reads TGTGCCAGCAGCCCTATGACAGCTAGCTCTGGGGCCAACGTCCTGACTTTC. Translating gives CASSPMTASSGANVLTF. The full variable domain, completed using reference TRBV7-2 and TRBJ2-6, is GAGVSQSPSNKVTEKGKDVELRCDPISGHTALYWYRQSLGQGLEFLIYFQGNSAPDKSGLPSDRFSAERTGGSVSTLTIQRTQQEDSAVYLCASSPMTASSGANVLTFGAGSRLTVL.

There are many counts of this clonotype. This chain connects TRBV4-3 to TRBJ2-1; either TRBD1 or TRBD2 may fit D (5 bases each). CDR1 and CDR2 (germline): LGHNA, YSLEER. V shed 5 bases and J shed 9 bases, with 14 bases lying between them. This CDR3 region has 13 residues. The CDR3 region has the DNA TGCGCCAGCAGCTGGGGGAGAGGGAGTGAGCAGTTCTTC. This encodes CASSWGRGSEQFF.

This clonotype has at least ten counts. CDR3 DNA: TGTGCCAGCAGCCAAAGGACAGGTAGCAATCAGCCCCAGCATTTT. Encoded protein: CASSQRTGSNQPQHF. The chain couples TRBV27 to TRBJ1-5, with 7 bases matching TRBD1. Germline assignment: CDR1 MNHEY and CDR2 SMNVEV (reference sequence). The length of the CDR3 is 15 residues. The ends lost 6 bases at V and 0 bases at J; junction bases unmatched: 5.

This clonotype was counted between two and nine times. This chain connects TRBV5-1 to TRBJ1-1; 9 nucleotides match TRBD1. V shed 0 bases, J shed 4 bases, and the junction held 4 bases outside the gene matches. Germline V lookup: CDR1 SGHRS, CDR2 YFSETQ. The CDR3 has 15 amino acids. The CDR3 nucleotides are TGCGCCAGCAGCTTGGCCGGACAGGGGAGCACTGAAGCTTTCTTT. Its protein is CASSLAGQGSTEAFF.

The chain employs TRBV7-2 and TRBJ1-1; 9 bases map to TRBD1. The V segment lost 3 bases and the J segment 4 bases; nucleotides outside the gene matches: 3. Germline V gives CDR1 SGHTA, CDR2 FQGNSA. The CDR3 consists of 14 residues. CDR3 nucleotides: TGTGCCAGCAGCTTGGACAGGGGTGGCACTGAAGCTTTCTTT. The encoded protein is CASSLDRGGTEAFF.

This clonotype was recorded at least ten times. The CDR3 loop reads CASRALNSPLHF. The DNA for the CDR3 is TGTGCCAGCAGGGCACTCAATTCACCCCTCCACTTT. V is TRBV27 and J is TRBJ1-6; D not resolved. V dropped 6 bases and J dropped 7 bases, with 7 bases sitting between them. The CDR3 contains 12 residues. Germline V gives CDR1 MNHEY, CDR2 SMNVEV (reference sequence).

This clonotype was seen a few times. This sequence joins TRBV6-5 and TRBJ1-5; D uncertain. V was pared by 6 bases and J by 6 bases, with 12 bases between. Germline loops: CDR1 MNHEY, CDR2 SVGAGI. The CDR3 totals 13 residues. Here the CDR3 DNA reads TGTGCCAGCAGGGATCGGCCGGGTCAGCCCCAGCATTTT. Translation: CASRDRPGQPQHF.

This clonotype has a count of ten or more. This chain uses TRBV7-9 with TRBJ2-7; TRBD1 might be the D (8 bases). CDR3 length equals 14 residues. V was cut by 5 bases and J by 3 bases, with 14 bases left in between. Per germline, CDR1 SEHNR and CDR2 FQNEAQ (reference sequence). The CDR3 reads CASSTTGGDYEQYF. The CDR3 bases are TGTGCCAGCAGCACTACAGGGGGGGACTACGAGCAGTACTTC.

This clonotype was counted ten times or more. V gene TRBV27 combines with J gene TRBJ2-6, with D perhaps given as TRBD1 or TRBD2 (6 bases each). Germline-derived CDR1 and CDR2 are MNHEY and SMNVEV (reference sequence). The CDR3 is 17 amino acids. V lost 2 bases and J lost 2, with 13 bases in between. The CDR3 region has the DNA TGTGCCAGCAGTTTAATGGGGGGCGGCACTGGGGCCAACGTCCTGACTTTC. This codes for CASSLMGGGTGANVLTF.

This clonotype came up many times. CDR3 amino acids: CASSWSAADGYTF. DNA of the CDR3: TGCGCCAGCAGCTGGTCCGCGGCGGATGGCTACACCTTC. J is TRBJ1-2 and V is TRBV5-1; D ambiguous. Trimming left V 3 bases short and J 6 bases short, with 12 bases between. Germline CDR1 reads SGHRS; CDR2 reads YFSETQ. CDR3 size: 13 residues.

The sample holds a few counts of this clonotype. This CDR3 reads CASSSSADTQYF. The CDR3 DNA reads TGTGCCAGCAGTTCCAGTGCAGATACGCAGTATTTT. This sequence joins TRBV6-5 and TRBJ2-3, with D unresolved. The V and J ends lost 4 bases and 4 bases respectively, with 6 bases between them. Germline values: CDR1 MNHEY, CDR2 SVGAGI. This CDR3 has 12 amino acids.

This clonotype has a handful of counts. This chain connects TRBV20-1 to TRBJ2-3, with D possibly being TRBD2 (6 bases). CDR1 is DFQATT, CDR2 SNEGSKA, per germline (reference sequence). The CDR3 is 16 residues long. V lost 0 bases and J 2 bases, leaving 15 bases between the germline ends. CDR3 loop: CSARDPLAGITDTQYF. The CDR3 nucleotides are TGCAGTGCTAGAGATCCACTAGCCGGGATCACAGATACGCAGTATTTT.

This chain joins TRBV6-1 and TRBJ2-3; 11 bases are a match to TRBD2. This CDR3 region has 17 residues. Germline assignment: CDR1 MNHNS and CDR2 SASEGT. The junction had 7 bases not matched to a gene; V was cut back by 3 bases and J by 2 bases. CDR3 in DNA: TGTGCCAGCAGTGATACCGGGACTAGCGGATTCACAGATACGCAGTATTTT. This sequence encodes CASSDTGTSGFTDTQYF.

By sample share, this clonotype is large. V gene TRBV27 combines with J gene TRBJ2-7; 12 bases line up with TRBD2. V dropped 4 bases and J dropped 7; count of bases not matched to a gene: 8. Germline V gene lookup returns CDR1 MNHEY and CDR2 SMNVEV (reference sequence). This CDR3 contains 15 residues. As DNA, the CDR3 is TGTGCCAGCAGTTCCAGGGGACTAGCGGGTCTTGAGCAGTACTTC. As protein: CASSSRGLAGLEQYF.

The genes are TRBV18 and TRBJ2-3; 7 nucleotides match TRBD2. J gave up 0 bases and V 6 bases, and 9 bases lay outside the gene matches. Germline CDR1 reads KGHSH; CDR2 reads LQKENI. This CDR3 region has 16 residues. The CDR3 nucleotides are TGTGCCAGCTCCGTCTCTAGCGGCTCTAGCACAGATACGCAGTATTTT. Translation: CASSVSSGSSTDTQYF.

This clonotype was counted many times. The gene calls are TRBV27 and TRBJ1-1; D is undetermined. V lost 3 bases and J lost 1, with 6 bases in between. CDR1 is MNHEY, CDR2 SMNVEV, per germline (reference sequence). CDR3 length equals 13 residues. CDR3 amino acids: CASSFEWNTEAFF. The DNA for the CDR3 is TGTGCCAGCAGTTTCGAGTGGAACACTGAAGCTTTCTTT.

Only a few counts were recorded for this clonotype. The chain recombines TRBV2 with TRBJ2-1; 7 positions agree with TRBD2. This CDR3 spans 16 amino acids. CDR1 and CDR2 (germline): SNHLY, FYNNEI. The V segment lost 3 bases and the J segment 7 bases; nucleotides outside the gene matches: 12. The CDR3 reads CASSDLAVANRNEQFF. DNA for the CDR3: TGTGCCAGCAGTGATCTAGCGGTCGCTAATAGGAATGAGCAGTTCTTC.

This clonotype was counted a few times. The rearrangement uses TRBV29-1 and TRBJ2-1; 7 positions agree with TRBD1. The CDR3 spans 11 residues. J gave up 7 bases and V 4 bases, and 1 base lay outside the gene matches. Germline lookup yields CDR1 SQVTM and CDR2 ANQGSEA. Written as DNA, the CDR3 is TGCAGCGTTGCCAGGGGGAATGAGCAGTTCTTC. It translates to CSVARGNEQFF.

This clonotype was seen a handful of times. The gene calls are TRBV6-2 or TRBV6-3 and TRBJ2-7; the D gene is possibly TRBD1 (6 bases). CDR1 is MNHEY, CDR2 SVGEGT, per germline. V was pared by 2 bases and J by 2 bases, with 7 bases between. The CDR3 is made up of 13 amino acids. For the CDR3, the DNA is TGTGCCAGCAGTTACGGGGGCCCCTACGAGCAGTACTTC. Amino acids: CASSYGGPYEQYF.

The chain couples TRBV6-1 to TRBJ1-2, with a weak D call TRBD1 (6 bases). V lost 2 bases and J 4 bases, leaving 11 bases between the germline ends. This CDR3 spans 14 amino acids. From germline, CDR1 is MNHNS and CDR2 SASEGT. Here the CDR3 DNA reads TGTGCCAGCAGTGAAAGAGGGACATCCTATGGCTACACCTTC. Its protein is CASSERGTSYGYTF.